A selection of T cell receptor beta chains follows, all from one sample in a study of CD8 T cells in Susac syndrome. TCRdb re-derived calls from the immunoSEQ multiplex PCR reads in MiXCR, one entry per CDR3 protein. This sample carries roughly 130,000 distinct CDR3 sequences, over 95% of them seen once, and the ten largest clones take roughly 0.14%. Specimen: CD4+ T cells from PBMCs. These receptors were collected from a human donor with Susac syndrome. Both conserved end residues are part of each CDR3. Fields, in order: clone size, V gene, D gene, J gene, CDR3 protein, CDR3 DNA. The D gene is left open where the match is weak. The size of a clone is reported for some rows only, either as once, few or many, or as a class for expanded clones.

NA	TRBV6-5	NA	TRBJ2-3	CASSQEVARTDTQYF	TGTGCCAGCAGCCAAGAGGTTGCGAGGACAGATACGCAGTATTTT
once	TRBV27	NA	TRBJ2-7	CASSFMASYEQYF	TGTGCCAGCAGTTTTATGGCCTCCTACGAGCAGTACTTC
NA	TRBV20-1	TRBD1	TRBJ1-1	CSADRDPGRTEAFF	TGCAGTGCCGACAGGGATCCGGGTAGGACTGAAGCTTTCTTT
NA	TRBV4-2	TRBD2	TRBJ2-3	CASRSAGETGTDTQYF	TGTGCCAGCAGGTCGGCGGGAGAGACGGGCACAGATACGCAGTATTTT
NA	TRBV27	TRBD2	TRBJ2-1	CASSSPRLAGDNEQFF	TGTGCCAGCAGTTCGCCCCGACTAGCGGGAGACAATGAGCAGTTCTTC
NA	TRBV12-3/TRBV12-4	NA	TRBJ2-5	CASSAVEETQYF	TGTGCCAGCAGTGCGGTGGAAGAGACCCAGTACTTC
NA	TRBV7-9	NA	TRBJ2-3	CASSELITSRDTQYF	TGTGCCAGCAGCGAGTTGATAACGAGCAGAGATACGCAGTATTTT
NA	TRBV29-1	NA	TRBJ2-7	CSVNERSYEQYF	TGCAGCGTCAACGAGCGCTCCTACGAGCAGTACTTC
NA	TRBV7-9	NA	TRBJ2-3	CASSRRRASTDTQYF	TGTGCCAGCAGCCGGAGAAGGGCGAGCACAGATACGCAGTATTTT
NA	TRBV10-3	NA	TRBJ2-1	CAISDGHEQFF	TGTGCCATCAGTGATGGCCATGAGCAGTTCTTC
NA	TRBV29-1	NA	TRBJ2-1	CSVRRSSNEQFF	TGCAGCGTCCGAAGGTCCAGCAATGAGCAGTTCTTC
NA	TRBV2	TRBD1	TRBJ2-2	CASSEDRGYTGELFF	TGTGCCAGCAGTGAGGACAGGGGATACACCGGGGAGCTGTTTTTT
NA	TRBV4-2	NA	TRBJ2-7	CASSQGQGGPYEQYF	TGTGCCAGCAGCCAGGGCCAGGGAGGCCCCTACGAGCAGTACTTC
NA	TRBV6-1	TRBD2	TRBJ2-3	CASSGGRAYTDTQYF	TGTGCCAGCTCTGGCGGGAGGGCCTATACAGATACGCAGTATTTT
NA	TRBV12-3/TRBV12-4	NA	TRBJ2-4	CASSPVGGSRIQYF	TGTGCCAGCAGCCCGGTAGGGGGTTCTCGCATTCAGTACTTC
NA	TRBV12-3/TRBV12-4	NA	TRBJ1-1	CASSLMGASTEAFF	TGTGCCAGCAGTTTAATGGGGGCTAGCACTGAAGCTTTCTTT
few	TRBV30	NA	TRBJ2-1	CACTTSGLKRNEQFF	TGTGCCTGCACCACTTCGGGACTCAAGCGCAATGAGCAGTTCTTC
NA	TRBV24-1	NA	TRBJ1-4	CATSDRGEKLFF	TGTGCCACCAGTGATAGGGGCGAAAAACTGTTTTTT
NA	TRBV18	NA	TRBJ2-5	CASSPGSKETQYF	TGTGCCAGCTCACCCGGGTCGAAAGAGACCCAGTACTTC
NA	TRBV11-1	NA	TRBJ2-5	CASSSLSGYQETQYF	TGTGCCAGCAGCTCATTGTCGGGGTACCAAGAGACCCAGTACTTC
NA	TRBV5-6	NA	TRBJ1-1	CASSHDDNTEAFF	TGTGCCAGCAGTCACGATGATAACACTGAAGCTTTCTTT
NA	TRBV12-3/TRBV12-4	TRBD2	TRBJ2-1	CASSFPGGPGNEQFF	TGTGCCAGCAGTTTCCCGGGAGGGCCGGGCAATGAGCAGTTCTTC
NA	TRBV2	TRBD2	TRBJ2-1	CASSLTGTSGYNEQFF	TGTGCCAGCAGCCTTACCGGGACTAGCGGTTACAATGAGCAGTTCTTC
NA	TRBV7-8	TRBD1	TRBJ2-5	CASSSNRDRETQYF	TGTGCCAGCAGCTCGAATCGGGACAGAGAGACCCAGTACTTC
NA	TRBV19	NA	TRBJ1-2	CASTHGEHQGGYTF	TGTGCCAGTACCCACGGCGAGCACCAGGGTGGCTACACCTTC
NA	TRBV25-1	NA	TRBJ1-4	CASSLGGSEKLFF	TGTGCCAGCAGTTTGGGGGGGAGTGAAAAACTGTTTTTT
NA	TRBV24-1	TRBD2	TRBJ2-1	CATSDPGGANEQFF	TGTGCCACCAGTGACCCCGGGGGGGCCAATGAGCAGTTCTTC
NA	TRBV29-1	NA	TRBJ1-4	CSVLGGDEKLFF	TGCAGCGTCCTTGGGGGGGATGAAAAACTGTTTTTT
NA	TRBV18	NA	TRBJ2-6	CASSRQGSGANVLTF	TGTGCCAGCTCACGCCAGGGGTCTGGGGCCAACGTCCTGACTTTC
NA	TRBV12-3/TRBV12-4	NA	TRBJ2-3	CASKLAGGTDTQYF	TGTGCCAGCAAACTTGCAGGGGGCACAGATACGCAGTATTTT
NA	TRBV29-1	NA	TRBJ2-1	CSVPPPGTGKQFF	TGCAGCGTTCCCCCCCCCGGGACGGGTAAGCAGTTCTTC
NA	TRBV3-1	TRBD1	TRBJ2-7	CASNTGTGAYEQYF	TGTGCCAGCAACACCGGGACAGGGGCCTACGAGCAGTACTTC
NA	TRBV5-1	NA	TRBJ1-1	CASSLGGANTEAFF	TGCGCCAGCAGCTTGGGGGGGGCGAACACTGAAGCTTTCTTT
NA	TRBV10-3	NA	TRBJ1-2	CATRESGYGYTF	TGTGCCACCAGAGAATCGGGGTATGGCTACACCTTC
NA	TRBV5-1	TRBD1	TRBJ2-1	CASNPGQGLDEQFF	TGCGCCAGCAATCCGGGACAGGGCCTTGACGAGCAGTTCTTC
once	TRBV5-1	NA	TRBJ2-1	CASSSLPLALTEQFF	TGCGCCAGCAGCTCCCTACCACTAGCACTTACTGAGCAGTTCTTC
NA	TRBV20-1	NA	TRBJ2-7	CSARRGEYEQYF	TGCAGTGCTAGACGAGGGGAATACGAGCAGTACTTC
NA	TRBV5-1	NA	TRBJ2-3	CASSAKPGPATDTQYF	TGCGCCAGCAGCGCCAAACCGGGCCCCGCCACAGATACGCAGTATTTT
NA	TRBV15	TRBD1	TRBJ1-4	CATSSPGQGFEKLFF	TGTGCCACCAGCTCTCCGGGACAGGGTTTCGAAAAACTGTTTTTT
NA	TRBV5-4	NA	TRBJ1-1	CASSLLVGRMNTEAFF	TGTGCCAGCAGCTTGCTAGTCGGACGGATGAACACTGAAGCTTTCTTT
NA	TRBV25-1	NA	TRBJ2-6	CASRTHSGANVLTF	TGTGCCAGCAGGACACACTCTGGGGCCAACGTCCTGACTTTC
NA	TRBV2	TRBD2	TRBJ2-1	CASSDLDAGGAYNEQFF	TGTGCCAGCAGTGATCTCGATGCGGGAGGAGCCTACAATGAGCAGTTCTTC
NA	TRBV30	TRBD1	TRBJ2-1	CAWYPRDRVNEQFF	TGTGCCTGGTACCCCCGGGACAGGGTCAATGAGCAGTTCTTC
once	TRBV7-9	NA	TRBJ2-5	CASSLARVGETQYF	TGTGCCAGCAGCTTAGCGCGGGTGGGAGAGACCCAGTACTTC
NA	TRBV20-1	TRBD2	TRBJ2-6	CSASWGGAGANVLTF	TGCAGTGCTAGCTGGGGAGGGGCTGGGGCCAACGTCCTGACTTTC
NA	TRBV24-1	NA	TRBJ2-2	CATSGTSNTGELFF	TGTGCCACCAGCGGGACTTCGAACACCGGGGAGCTGTTTTTT
NA	TRBV28	NA	TRBJ2-7	CASSAPGRGGYEQYF	TGTGCCAGCAGTGCGCCGGGACGAGGAGGCTACGAGCAGTACTTC
NA	TRBV2	NA	TRBJ2-5	CASSDVGTPQETQYF	TGTGCCAGCAGTGATGTCGGGACACCTCAAGAGACCCAGTACTTC
NA	TRBV10-3	NA	TRBJ2-5	CAISSKETQYF	TGTGCCATCAGCTCCAAAGAGACCCAGTACTTC
once	TRBV7-2	NA	TRBJ2-6	CASSSQGLSGANVLTF	TGTGCCAGCAGCTCCCAGGGGCTCTCTGGGGCCAACGTCCTGACTTTC
NA	TRBV2	TRBD2	TRBJ2-3	CASSGLVGGTDTQYF	TGTGCCAGCAGCGGACTAGTTGGTGGGACAGATACGCAGTATTTT
NA	TRBV5-1	NA	TRBJ2-5	CASSLAYQRGGGEETQYF	TGCGCCAGCAGCTTGGCCTACCAACGGGGAGGAGGGGAAGAGACCCAGTACTTC